These T cell receptor beta chains were read from a single sample in a study of identical twins. TCRdb passed the 5' RACE reads through MiXCR, listing each CDR3 protein once. The table has 500,000 to 650,000 distinct CDR3 sequences, about 20% seen once. The sample was also reused in another study, on yellow fever vaccine responses in identical twins.

The sequenced sample was CD4+ T cells sorted from blood. These TCRs come from a woman aged 18 to 35 in good health. CDR3s include the opening cysteine and the closing phenylalanine or tryptophan. D genes are given only for firm matches. Clone size is stated in some rows and not others, as once, few, many or a class when expanded.

D gene: -
clone size: few
CDR3 length: 15
J gene: TRBJ1-2
V gene: TRBV25-1
CDR3 DNA: TGTGCCAGCAGTGCCCGGGACGAAGACTCCTATGGCTACACCTTC
CDR3 protein: CASSARDEDSYGYTF

D gene: TRBD2
clone size: -
CDR3 length: 14
J gene: TRBJ2-1
V gene: TRBV5-1
CDR3 DNA: TGCGCCAGCAGCACCTTAGCGGGCAACAATGAGCAGTTCTTC
CDR3 protein: CASSTLAGNNEQFF

D gene: TRBD2
clone size: few
CDR3 length: 18
J gene: TRBJ2-4
V gene: TRBV6-1
CDR3 DNA: TGTGCCAGCAGACGACGCGGACTAGCGGAGGGGGCCAAAAACATTCAGTACTTC
CDR3 protein: CASRRRGLAEGAKNIQYF

D gene: -
clone size: few
CDR3 length: 15
J gene: TRBJ2-2
V gene: TRBV7-9
CDR3 DNA: TGTGCCAGCAGCCCAGGGTTTTTGGACACCGGGGAGCTGTTTTTT
CDR3 protein: CASSPGFLDTGELFF

D gene: -
clone size: few
CDR3 length: 14
J gene: TRBJ2-3
V gene: TRBV5-5
CDR3 DNA: TGTGCCAGCAGAACCGCGGGGGCCCCAGATACGCAGTATTTT
CDR3 protein: CASRTAGAPDTQYF

D gene: TRBD2
clone size: -
CDR3 length: 14
J gene: TRBJ2-1
V gene: TRBV7-9
CDR3 DNA: TGTGCCAGCAGCTCTATTAGCGGGTACAATGAGCAGTTCTTC
CDR3 protein: CASSSISGYNEQFF

D gene: -
clone size: -
CDR3 length: 14
J gene: TRBJ2-5
V gene: TRBV10-3
CDR3 DNA: TGTGCCATCAGTGAGTCAGGGCCACAAGAGACCCAGTACTTC
CDR3 protein: CAISESGPQETQYF

D gene: -
clone size: -
CDR3 length: 14
J gene: TRBJ1-5
V gene: TRBV19
CDR3 DNA: TGTGCCAGTAGTATAACCCAGGGCGGTCAGCCCCAGCATTTT
CDR3 protein: CASSITQGGQPQHF

D gene: -
clone size: few
CDR3 length: 13
J gene: TRBJ2-3
V gene: TRBV12-3/TRBV12-4
CDR3 DNA: TGTGCCAGCCGGGCCCTCTCCTCAGATACGCAGTATTTT
CDR3 protein: CASRALSSDTQYF

D gene: -
clone size: -
CDR3 length: 16
J gene: TRBJ2-5
V gene: TRBV21-1
CDR3 DNA: TGTGCCAGCAGCAAAAGCGCCGGGGGGTGGGGAGAGACCCAGTACTTC
CDR3 protein: CASSKSAGGWGETQYF

D gene: -
clone size: few
CDR3 length: 17
J gene: TRBJ2-2
V gene: TRBV6-2/TRBV6-3
CDR3 DNA: TGTGCCAGCAGTTACTTTTCCGGTAGCGGTAACACCGGGGAGCTGTTTTTT
CDR3 protein: CASSYFSGSGNTGELFF

D gene: -
clone size: -
CDR3 length: 18
J gene: TRBJ1-1
V gene: TRBV11-1
CDR3 DNA: TGTGCCAGCAGCCCCAAGGCGCCCGATCTTCTAATGAACACTGAAGCTTTCTTT
CDR3 protein: CASSPKAPDLLMNTEAFF

D gene: -
clone size: once
CDR3 length: 12
J gene: TRBJ2-7
V gene: TRBV7-6
CDR3 DNA: TGTGCCAGCAGCTCCCTGCCCTACGAGCAGTACTTC
CDR3 protein: CASSSLPYEQYF

D gene: -
clone size: -
CDR3 length: 17
J gene: TRBJ2-1
V gene: TRBV7-2
CDR3 DNA: TGTGCCAGCAGCTCCAGTCGGTGGGGGGAAACCTACAATGAGCAGTTCTTC
CDR3 protein: CASSSSRWGETYNEQFF

D gene: -
clone size: few
CDR3 length: 15
J gene: TRBJ2-1
V gene: TRBV15
CDR3 DNA: TGTGCCACCAGCAGAGATGCGACGGGCTACAATGAGCAGTTCTTC
CDR3 protein: CATSRDATGYNEQFF

D gene: -
clone size: -
CDR3 length: 12
J gene: TRBJ2-7
V gene: TRBV29-1
CDR3 DNA: TGCAGCGTTCGGCAGGGGACCTACGAGCAGTACTTC
CDR3 protein: CSVRQGTYEQYF

D gene: -
clone size: few
CDR3 length: 12
J gene: TRBJ2-4
V gene: TRBV20-1
CDR3 DNA: TGCAGCGCCAGGACAGCCCAGGGCATTCAGTACTTC
CDR3 protein: CSARTAQGIQYF

D gene: TRBD1
clone size: many
CDR3 length: 14
J gene: TRBJ2-3
V gene: TRBV12-3/TRBV12-4
CDR3 DNA: TGTGCCAGCACGAGGGGGCTTTTTCCAGATACGCAGTATTTT
CDR3 protein: CASTRGLFPDTQYF

D gene: -
clone size: -
CDR3 length: 13
J gene: TRBJ2-5
V gene: TRBV6-6
CDR3 DNA: TGTGCCAGCAGTCGCCAGGGGTCTGAGACCCAGTACTTC
CDR3 protein: CASSRQGSETQYF

D gene: -
clone size: few
CDR3 length: 19
J gene: TRBJ2-6
V gene: TRBV2
CDR3 DNA: TGTGCCAGCAGGAATCAACCCGGGACACTCATATCTGGGGCCAACGTCCTGACTTTC
CDR3 protein: CASRNQPGTLISGANVLTF

D gene: TRBD2
clone size: -
CDR3 length: 13
J gene: TRBJ2-1
V gene: TRBV20-1
CDR3 DNA: TGCAGTGCTAGGACTAGCGATTACAATGAGCAGTTCTTC
CDR3 protein: CSARTSDYNEQFF

D gene: TRBD2
clone size: -
CDR3 length: 15
J gene: TRBJ2-1
V gene: TRBV12-3/TRBV12-4
CDR3 DNA: TGTGCCAGCAGGGGCGGACTAGCGGGAGCCAATGAGCAGTTCTTC
CDR3 protein: CASRGGLAGANEQFF

D gene: TRBD2
clone size: -
CDR3 length: 14
J gene: TRBJ2-1
V gene: TRBV20-1
CDR3 DNA: TGCAGTGCTAGATCCGGGACTAGCGGTAATGAGCAGTTCTTC
CDR3 protein: CSARSGTSGNEQFF

D gene: -
clone size: -
CDR3 length: 12
J gene: TRBJ2-7
V gene: TRBV20-1
CDR3 DNA: TGCAGTGCCAGACGGGCCATTTACGAGCAGTACTTC
CDR3 protein: CSARRAIYEQYF

D gene: -
clone size: -
CDR3 length: 13
J gene: TRBJ2-7
V gene: TRBV29-1
CDR3 DNA: TGCAGCGTTGTTCGGCAGGGGCACTACGAGCAGTACTTC
CDR3 protein: CSVVRQGHYEQYF

D gene: TRBD2
clone size: -
CDR3 length: 17
J gene: TRBJ2-3
V gene: TRBV6-1
CDR3 DNA: TGTGCCAGCAGCCTCCCGGGACTAGCGGATAGGGGGGATACGCAGTATTTT
CDR3 protein: CASSLPGLADRGDTQYF

D gene: -
clone size: once
CDR3 length: 15
J gene: TRBJ1-4
V gene: TRBV5-1
CDR3 DNA: TGCGCCAGCAGCCCGACGGGGGCCTCTAATGAAAAACTGTTTTTT
CDR3 protein: CASSPTGASNEKLFF

D gene: TRBD2
clone size: -
CDR3 length: 17
J gene: TRBJ2-1
V gene: TRBV27
CDR3 DNA: TGTGCCAGCAGTCAGGGACTAGCGGGAGGTAGAACCAATGAGCAGTTCTTC
CDR3 protein: CASSQGLAGGRTNEQFF

D gene: TRBD1
clone size: -
CDR3 length: 13
J gene: TRBJ2-1
V gene: TRBV2
CDR3 DNA: TGTGCCAGCAGTCAGACAGGGGACAATGAGCAGTTCTTC
CDR3 protein: CASSQTGDNEQFF

D gene: TRBD2
clone size: many
CDR3 length: 17
J gene: TRBJ2-1
V gene: TRBV12-3/TRBV12-4
CDR3 DNA: TGTGCCAGCAGTCCTCGGACTAGCGGGAGATCCTACAATGAGCAGTTCTTC
CDR3 protein: CASSPRTSGRSYNEQFF

D gene: -
clone size: -
CDR3 length: 15
J gene: TRBJ2-5
V gene: TRBV24-1
CDR3 DNA: TGTGCCACCAGTGATCCCCAAGGTGCGGGAGAGACCCAGTACTTC
CDR3 protein: CATSDPQGAGETQYF

D gene: TRBD2
clone size: few
CDR3 length: 14
J gene: TRBJ2-1
V gene: TRBV2
CDR3 DNA: TGTGCCAGCAACGGGCTAGCGGGAGACAATGAGCAGTTCTTC
CDR3 protein: CASNGLAGDNEQFF

D gene: -
clone size: -
CDR3 length: 13
J gene: TRBJ2-1
V gene: TRBV29-1
CDR3 DNA: TGCAGCGTTGAGGGGTCCGGGGTGAGTGAGCAGTTCTTC
CDR3 protein: CSVEGSGVSEQFF

D gene: -
clone size: -
CDR3 length: 17
J gene: TRBJ2-5
V gene: TRBV13
CDR3 DNA: TGTGCCAGCAGTCGCGATACGACCGGTGCGGGATTGGAGACCCAGTACTTC
CDR3 protein: CASSRDTTGAGLETQYF

D gene: TRBD2
clone size: many
CDR3 length: 16
J gene: TRBJ2-1
V gene: TRBV12-3/TRBV12-4
CDR3 DNA: TGTGCCAGCAGTTGGGGGGGGACTAGCGGTTACAATGAGCAGTTCTTC
CDR3 protein: CASSWGGTSGYNEQFF

D gene: -
clone size: -
CDR3 length: 16
J gene: TRBJ2-7
V gene: TRBV5-1
CDR3 DNA: TGCGCCAGCAGCCGGTTAGGGGGGGTAAGCTCCTACGAGCAGTACTTC
CDR3 protein: CASSRLGGVSSYEQYF

D gene: TRBD1
clone size: -
CDR3 length: 15
J gene: TRBJ1-2
V gene: TRBV2
CDR3 DNA: TGTGCCAGCAGAATACAGGGGGCCACAAACTATGGCTACACCTTC
CDR3 protein: CASRIQGATNYGYTF

D gene: TRBD1
clone size: -
CDR3 length: 14
J gene: TRBJ2-3
V gene: TRBV9
CDR3 DNA: TGTGCCAGCAGCACCCCGACAGGGTCAGATACGCAGTATTTT
CDR3 protein: CASSTPTGSDTQYF

D gene: TRBD2
clone size: -
CDR3 length: 17
J gene: TRBJ2-1
V gene: TRBV5-1
CDR3 DNA: TGCGCCAGCAGCTTGGTTTCCGGGACTAACCCCAACAATGAGCAGTTCTTC
CDR3 protein: CASSLVSGTNPNNEQFF

D gene: TRBD2
clone size: -
CDR3 length: 17
J gene: TRBJ2-5
V gene: TRBV3-1
CDR3 DNA: TGTGCCAGCAGCCAAGGGATCGGGACTAGCACCGTAGGGACCCAGTACTTC
CDR3 protein: CASSQGIGTSTVGTQYF

D gene: TRBD1
clone size: -
CDR3 length: 15
J gene: TRBJ1-4
V gene: TRBV24-1
CDR3 DNA: TGTGCCACCAGTGATTCCGGGACAGGGGGAGAAAAACTGTTTTTT
CDR3 protein: CATSDSGTGGEKLFF

D gene: -
clone size: few
CDR3 length: 11
J gene: TRBJ1-1
V gene: TRBV20-1
CDR3 DNA: TGCAGTGCTAGAGATCTTACTGAAGCTTTCTTT
CDR3 protein: CSARDLTEAFF

D gene: TRBD2
clone size: -
CDR3 length: 15
J gene: TRBJ2-2
V gene: TRBV5-1
CDR3 DNA: TGCGCCAGCAGCTTGTACGGGGAGGGCACCGGGGAGCTGTTTTTT
CDR3 protein: CASSLYGEGTGELFF

D gene: TRBD2
clone size: many
CDR3 length: 15
J gene: TRBJ2-7
V gene: TRBV2
CDR3 DNA: TGTGCCAGCAGTGGAACTAGCGGGAGAGAGACCGAGCAGTACTTC
CDR3 protein: CASSGTSGRETEQYF

D gene: -
clone size: few
CDR3 length: 16
J gene: TRBJ2-2
V gene: TRBV2
CDR3 DNA: TGTGCCAGCAGTGAAGCGAGAGGCGGGAAATCCGGGGAGCTGTTTTTT
CDR3 protein: CASSEARGGKSGELFF

D gene: TRBD2
clone size: few
CDR3 length: 15
J gene: TRBJ2-7
V gene: TRBV14
CDR3 DNA: TGTGCCAGCAGCCAAGTTACTAGCGGGAGCTACGAGCAGTACTTC
CDR3 protein: CASSQVTSGSYEQYF

D gene: TRBD1
clone size: -
CDR3 length: 17
J gene: TRBJ2-3
V gene: TRBV4-2
CDR3 DNA: TGTGCCAGCAGCCCCTTCGGGACAGGGGTTACAACAGATACGCAGTATTTT
CDR3 protein: CASSPFGTGVTTDTQYF

D gene: -
clone size: -
CDR3 length: 17
J gene: TRBJ2-3
V gene: TRBV7-8
CDR3 DNA: TGTGCCAGCAGCTTAGGAGCGGCGCGGGGCAGCACAGATACGCAGTATTTT
CDR3 protein: CASSLGAARGSTDTQYF

D gene: -
clone size: few
CDR3 length: 13
J gene: TRBJ1-5
V gene: TRBV20-1
CDR3 DNA: TGCAGTGCTAGAACAGACAGGAATCAGCCCCAGCATTTT
CDR3 protein: CSARTDRNQPQHF

D gene: -
clone size: few
CDR3 length: 16
J gene: TRBJ2-6
V gene: TRBV11-2
CDR3 DNA: TGTGCCAGCAGCTTAGACAGGCTCTCTGGGGCCAACGTCCTGACTTTC
CDR3 protein: CASSLDRLSGANVLTF

D gene: TRBD1
clone size: few
CDR3 length: 16
J gene: TRBJ2-2
V gene: TRBV12-3/TRBV12-4
CDR3 DNA: TGTGCCAGCAGTTCCTGGACAGGGGGGAACACCGGGGAGCTGTTTTTT
CDR3 protein: CASSSWTGGNTGELFF

D gene: TRBD1
clone size: -
CDR3 length: 14
J gene: TRBJ1-5
V gene: TRBV2
CDR3 DNA: TGTGCCAGCAGCGGGACAGCTAGCAATCAGCCCCAGCATTTT
CDR3 protein: CASSGTASNQPQHF

D gene: -
clone size: -
CDR3 length: 15
J gene: TRBJ2-3
V gene: TRBV4-1
CDR3 DNA: TGCGCCAGCGCTACCCTGGACGCATACACAGATACGCAGTATTTT
CDR3 protein: CASATLDAYTDTQYF

D gene: -
clone size: once
CDR3 length: 17
J gene: TRBJ1-4
V gene: TRBV18
CDR3 DNA: TGTGCCAGCTCTCCTCAAGGCCCGGGACCGACGTCCGAAAAACTGTTTTTT
CDR3 protein: CASSPQGPGPTSEKLFF

D gene: TRBD2
clone size: -
CDR3 length: 13
J gene: TRBJ2-1
V gene: TRBV29-1
CDR3 DNA: TGCAGCGTTTCGGGACTAGCCCCCAATGAGCAGTTCTTC
CDR3 protein: CSVSGLAPNEQFF